Described below is a single TCR beta chain sequence and its context. Its antigen is undetermined. J was trimmed by 2 bases and V by 5 bases; bases with no gene match: 12. The CDR3 contains 18 residues. Germline assignment: CDR1 SGHTA and CDR2 FQGNSA. These data are taken from a study of beta chain features in type 1 diabetes. Study-level findings and limits: The study found moderately but significantly shorter TCRB CDR3s in all four CD4+ subsets of Type 1 diabetes patients.

All of the isolated RNA was reverse transcribed, so expressed TCRB transcripts were sequenced. Only in-frame clones appear in the TCRdb table, and some are missing; sequencing was by immunoSEQ multiplex PCR. The sample includes over 40,000 clones, 66% of them seen just once. The source is a man aged 30-40 years with type 1 diabetes. Some clones in this sample may be carry-over from other donors' samples. This rearrangement joins TRBV7-2 to TRBJ2-5; 12 bases are a match to TRBD2. The specimen was Tregs from blood. For the CDR3, the DNA is TGTGCCAGCAGCGGATGGGGACTAGCGGGCCCTCTGCAAGAGACCCAGTACTTC. This sequence encodes CASSGWGLAGPLQETQYF.